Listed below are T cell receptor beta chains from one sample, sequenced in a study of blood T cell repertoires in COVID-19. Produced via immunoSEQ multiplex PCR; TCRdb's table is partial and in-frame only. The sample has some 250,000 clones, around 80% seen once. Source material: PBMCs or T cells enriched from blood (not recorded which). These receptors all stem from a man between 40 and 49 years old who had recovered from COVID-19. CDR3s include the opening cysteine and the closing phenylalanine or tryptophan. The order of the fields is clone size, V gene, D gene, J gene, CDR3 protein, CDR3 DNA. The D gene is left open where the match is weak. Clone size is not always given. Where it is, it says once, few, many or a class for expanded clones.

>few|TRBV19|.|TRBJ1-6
CASSTRQERNSPLHF
TGTGCCAGTAGTACGAGACAGGAGAGGAATTCACCCCTCCACTTT
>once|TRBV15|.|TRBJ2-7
CATSRGDPGGLMQQYF
TGTGCCACCAGCAGAGGGGACCCAGGGGGACTTATGCAGCAGTACTTC
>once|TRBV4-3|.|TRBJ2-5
CASSQGRGETQYF
TGCGCCAGCAGCCAAGGAAGGGGCGAGACCCAGTACTTC
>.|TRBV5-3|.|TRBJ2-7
CARSLRSLRGILYEQYF
TGTGCCAGAAGCTTGCGATCATTAAGGGGGATTCTCTACGAGCAGTACTTC
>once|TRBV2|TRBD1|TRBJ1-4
CASRRQGGGTNEKLFF
TGTGCCAGCAGAAGACAGGGTGGTGGCACTAATGAAAAACTGTTTTTT
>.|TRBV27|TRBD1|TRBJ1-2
CASSPNRGIYGYTF
TGTGCCAGCAGTCCCAACAGGGGTATCTATGGCTACACCTTC
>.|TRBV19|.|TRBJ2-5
CASSAGQWMETQYF
TGTGCCAGTAGTGCCGGACAGTGGATGGAGACCCAGTACTTC
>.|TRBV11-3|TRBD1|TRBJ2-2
CASSQTGGMAGELFF
TGTGCCAGCAGCCAAACAGGGGGCATGGCCGGGGAGCTGTTTTTT
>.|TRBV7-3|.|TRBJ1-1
CASSPTRDTEAFF
TGTGCCAGCAGCCCGACCAGGGACACTGAAGCTTTCTTT
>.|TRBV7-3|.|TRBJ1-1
CASSPRTGGGTEAFF
TGTGCCAGCAGCCCTCGGACTGGTGGTGGCACTGAAGCTTTCTTT
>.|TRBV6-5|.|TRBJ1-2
CASNGVGIDGYTF
TGTGCCAGCAACGGGGTAGGGATTGATGGCTACACCTTC
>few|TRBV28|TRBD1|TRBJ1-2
CASTSGGYGYTF
TGTGCCAGCACGTCAGGGGGCTATGGCTACACCTTC
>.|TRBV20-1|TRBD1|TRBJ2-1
CSASRDRGRDNEQFF
TGCAGTGCTAGTAGGGACAGGGGGCGGGATAATGAGCAGTTCTTC
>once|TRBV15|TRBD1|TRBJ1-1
CATSSWDRGNTEAFF
TGTGCCACCAGCAGCTGGGACAGGGGGAACACTGAAGCTTTCTTT
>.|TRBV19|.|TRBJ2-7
CASSIRRTPSYEQYF
TGTGCCAGTAGTATTCGTCGGACACCGTCCTACGAGCAGTACTTC
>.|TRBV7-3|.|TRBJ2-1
CASSAGLSSYNEQFF
TGTGCCAGCAGCGCGGGACTTAGCTCCTACAATGAGCAGTTCTTC
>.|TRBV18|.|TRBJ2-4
CASSPPGTGGPKNIQYF
TGTGCCAGCTCACCACCAGGCACTGGAGGGCCGAAAAACATTCAGTACTTC
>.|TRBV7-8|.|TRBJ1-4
CASSSDRRLLATTNEKLFF
TGTGCCAGCAGCTCAGACAGGAGACTTCTCGCCACAACTAATGAAAAACTGTTTTTT
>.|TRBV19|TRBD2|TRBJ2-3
CASRRAGVPDTQYF
TGTGCCAGTAGGCGAGCGGGAGTCCCAGATACGCAGTATTTT
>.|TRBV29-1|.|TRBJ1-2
CSVLWSGYGYTF
TGCAGCGTTCTATGGTCGGGCTATGGCTACACCTTC
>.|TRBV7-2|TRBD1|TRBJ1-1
CASSLAYRTGGENTEAFF
TGTGCCAGCAGCTTAGCTTATAGGACAGGGGGGGAGAACACTGAAGCTTTCTTT
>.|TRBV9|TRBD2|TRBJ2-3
CASSARISGRGTDTQYF
TGTGCCAGCAGCGCAAGAATAAGCGGGAGAGGTACAGATACGCAGTATTTT
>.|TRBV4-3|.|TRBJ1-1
CASSQLAGDKAFF
TGCGCCAGCAGCCAACTGGCCGGGGACAAAGCTTTCTTT
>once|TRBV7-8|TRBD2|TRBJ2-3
CASSLGLAGYTQYF
TGTGCCAGCAGCTTAGGTCTAGCGGGCTATACGCAGTATTTT
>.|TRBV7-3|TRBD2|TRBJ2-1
CASSNSPGLDHNEQFF
TGTGCCAGCAGCAACTCGCCGGGACTAGACCACAATGAGCAGTTCTTC
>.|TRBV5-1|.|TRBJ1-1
CASSWGDGNTEAFF
TGCGCCAGCAGCTGGGGGGACGGCAACACTGAAGCTTTCTTT
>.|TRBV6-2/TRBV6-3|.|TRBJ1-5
CASSRLGDQPQHF
TGTGCCAGCAGCCGGCTAGGGGATCAGCCCCAGCATTTT
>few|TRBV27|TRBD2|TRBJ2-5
CASSPLLAGGPEWETQYF
TGTGCCAGCAGCCCCCTCCTAGCGGGAGGGCCTGAGTGGGAGACCCAGTACTTC
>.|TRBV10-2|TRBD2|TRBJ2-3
CASSELSGGAGDTQYF
TGCGCCAGCAGTGAACTTAGCGGGGGGGCCGGAGATACGCAGTATTTT